The 8 T cell receptor beta chains below were found in one sample sequenced in a study of breast tumors, draining lymph nodes, adjacent tissues. TCRdb reprocessed the multiplex PCR reads via MiXCR and lists one record per CDR3 protein. The data contain 75,000 to 100,000 distinct CDR3 sequences, approximately 19% of them seen just once; the ten biggest clones take up 2% to 2.5%. Axillary draining lymph nodes of breast cancer patients supplied the node samples. Source material: axillary lymph node tissue. The receptors were gathered from a female donor with breast cancer. Some clones in this sample may be carry-over from other donors' samples.

J is TRBJ2-2 and V is TRBV6-2 or TRBV6-3, with 15 positions matching TRBD2. CDR3 length equals 17 residues. Germline V lookup: CDR1 MNHEY, CDR2 SVGEGT. Trimming removed 6 bases from V and 2 bases from J; junction bases left unmatched: 4. In DNA form, the CDR3 reads TGTGCCAGCAGACCGGGACTAGCGGGAGGAAACACCGGGGAGCTGTTTTTT. Residues: CASRPGLAGGNTGELFF.

This clonotype was counted many times. V and J are TRBV7-2 and TRBJ2-1; 11 bases agree with TRBD2. The V segment lost 6 bases and the J segment 1 base; nucleotides outside the gene matches: 5. The CDR3 has 16 residues. Germline lookup yields CDR1 SGHTA and CDR2 FQGNSA. CDR3 in amino acids: CASRKPSGGSYNEQFF. The CDR3 coding sequence is TGTGCCAGCAGGAAACCTAGCGGGGGGTCCTACAATGAGCAGTTCTTC.

In its sample, this clonotype was seen many times. The chain has TRBV6-1 and TRBJ2-7, with D possibly TRBD1 on 6 matching bases. V gave up 7 bases and J gave up 5 bases, with 24 bases separating them. Germline CDR1 is MNHNS and CDR2 is SASEGT. The length of the CDR3 is 16 residues. The CDR3 protein is CASTYYMTGSQDEQYF. The CDR3 nucleotides are TGTGCCAGCACCTATTATATGACAGGCTCCCAGGACGAGCAGTACTTC.

The chain has TRBV19 and TRBJ2-2; TRBD1 matches 8 bases. CDR3 length equals 14 residues. The V segment lost 6 bases and the J segment 8 bases; nucleotides outside the gene matches: 8. From germline, CDR1 is LNHDA and CDR2 SQIVND (reference sequence). The CDR3 loop is CASSTQGASGELFF. In DNA form, the CDR3 reads TGTGCCAGTAGCACGCAGGGGGCGTCTGGGGAGCTGTTTTTT.

This clonotype is classed as medium-sized. The DNA of the CDR3 is TGCAGTGCTAGAGGGGGCTACGAGCAGTACTTC. Amino acids: CSARGGYEQYF. The gene calls are TRBV20-1 and TRBJ2-7; D uncertain. V was cut by 1 base and J by 3 bases, with 4 bases left in between. CDR1 and CDR2 from the germline V gene are DFQATT and SNEGSKA (reference sequence). This CDR3 is 11 amino acids long.

This clonotype has at least ten counts. The rearrangement uses TRBV19 and TRBJ2-7, with D perhaps TRBD2 (5 bases). With 6 bases removed from V and 0 bases from J, the gap between germline ends came to 12 bases. The CDR3 runs 14 residues. Per the germline V gene, CDR1 is LNHDA and CDR2 is SQIVND (reference sequence). The CDR3 DNA sequence: TGTGCCAGTAGAACCCCGGGATCCTCCTACGAGCAGTACTTC. It is translated as CASRTPGSSYEQYF.

The sample holds many counts of this clonotype. The chain has TRBV7-2 and TRBJ2-7; 8 bases agree with TRBD2. J gave up 0 bases and V 5 bases, and 6 bases lay outside the gene matches. The CDR3 sequence is 15 residues long. The V gene's germline CDR1 is SGHTA and CDR2 FQGNSA. The CDR3 loop is CASSPSGSSSYEQYF. The CDR3 DNA follows: TGTGCCAGCAGCCCTAGCGGGTCGAGCTCCTACGAGCAGTACTTC.

This clonotype was found many times. V and J are TRBV20-1 and TRBJ2-7; tentatively, D is TRBD2 (6 bases). The CDR3 has 14 amino acids. Trimming removed 4 bases at V and 2 bases at J, with 15 bases between. Germline-derived CDR1 and CDR2 are DFQATT and SNEGSKA (reference sequence). The CDR3 nucleotides read TGCAGTGCTACGGACGATCGGGGGACCTACGAGCAGTACTTC. It specifies CSATDDRGTYEQYF.